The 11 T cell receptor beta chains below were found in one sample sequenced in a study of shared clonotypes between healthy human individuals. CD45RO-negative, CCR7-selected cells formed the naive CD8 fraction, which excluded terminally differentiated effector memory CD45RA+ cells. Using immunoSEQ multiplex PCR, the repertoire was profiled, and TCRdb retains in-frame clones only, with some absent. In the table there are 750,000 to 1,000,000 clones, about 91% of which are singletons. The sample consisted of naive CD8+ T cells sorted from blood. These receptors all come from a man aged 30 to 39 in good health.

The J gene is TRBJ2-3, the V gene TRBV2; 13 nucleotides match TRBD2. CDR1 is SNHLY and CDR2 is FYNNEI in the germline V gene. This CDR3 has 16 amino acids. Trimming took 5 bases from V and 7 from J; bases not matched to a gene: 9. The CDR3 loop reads CASSLQTSGRLNTQYF. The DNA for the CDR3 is TGTGCCAGCAGTTTACAGACTAGCGGGAGGCTAAATACGCAGTATTTT.

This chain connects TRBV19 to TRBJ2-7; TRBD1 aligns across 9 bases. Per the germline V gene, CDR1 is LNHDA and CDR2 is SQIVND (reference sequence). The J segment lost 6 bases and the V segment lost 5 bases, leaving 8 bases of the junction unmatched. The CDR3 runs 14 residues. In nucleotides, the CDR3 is TGTGCCAGTAGTGTGTGGGACAGGGCGTCCGAGCAGTACTTC. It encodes CASSVWDRASEQYF.

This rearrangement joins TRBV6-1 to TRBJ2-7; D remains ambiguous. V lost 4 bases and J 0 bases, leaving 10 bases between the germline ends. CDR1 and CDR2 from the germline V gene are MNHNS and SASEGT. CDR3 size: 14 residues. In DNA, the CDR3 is TGTGCCAGCAGTGCTAGGACGGTCTCCTACGAGCAGTACTTC. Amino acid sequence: CASSARTVSYEQYF.

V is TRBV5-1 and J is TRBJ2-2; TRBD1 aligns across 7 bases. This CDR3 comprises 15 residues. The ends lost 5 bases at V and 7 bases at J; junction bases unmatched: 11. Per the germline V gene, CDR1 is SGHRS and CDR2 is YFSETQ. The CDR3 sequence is CASSKTGSIFGELFF. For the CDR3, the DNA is TGCGCCAGCAGTAAGACAGGGAGCATCTTCGGGGAGCTGTTTTTT.

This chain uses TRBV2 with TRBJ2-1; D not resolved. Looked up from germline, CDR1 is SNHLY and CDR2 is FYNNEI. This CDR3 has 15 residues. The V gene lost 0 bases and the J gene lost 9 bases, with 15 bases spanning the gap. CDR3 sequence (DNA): TGTGCCAGCAGTGAAGCGCTACAGTACGACATTGAGCAGTTCTTC. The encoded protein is CASSEALQYDIEQFF.

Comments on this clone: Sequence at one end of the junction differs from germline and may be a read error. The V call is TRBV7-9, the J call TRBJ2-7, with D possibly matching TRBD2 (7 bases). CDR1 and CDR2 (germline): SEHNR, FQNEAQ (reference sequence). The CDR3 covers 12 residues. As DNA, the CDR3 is TGTGCCAGCACCTTAGGGGGGGTTGAGCAGTACTTC. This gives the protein CASTLGGVEQYF. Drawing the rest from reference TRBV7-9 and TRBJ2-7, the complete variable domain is DTGVSQNPRHKITKRGQNVTFRCDPISEHNRLYWYRQTLGQGPEFLTYFQNEAQLEKSRLLSDRFSAERPKGSFSTLEIQRTEQGDSAMYLCASTLGGVEQYFGPGTRLTVT.

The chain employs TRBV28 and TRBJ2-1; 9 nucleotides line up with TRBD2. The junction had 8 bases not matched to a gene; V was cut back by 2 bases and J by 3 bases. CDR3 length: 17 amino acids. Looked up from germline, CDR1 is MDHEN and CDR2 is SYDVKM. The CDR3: CASSLDNSGSYYNEQFF. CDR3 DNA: TGTGCCAGCAGTTTAGACAATAGCGGGAGTTACTACAATGAGCAGTTCTTC. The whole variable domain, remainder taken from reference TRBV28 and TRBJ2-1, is DVKVTQSSRYLVKRTGEKVFLECVQDMDHENMFWYRQDPGLGLRLIYFSYDVKMKEKGDIPEGYSVSREKKERFSLILESASTNQTSMYLCASSLDNSGSYYNEQFFGPGTRLTVL.

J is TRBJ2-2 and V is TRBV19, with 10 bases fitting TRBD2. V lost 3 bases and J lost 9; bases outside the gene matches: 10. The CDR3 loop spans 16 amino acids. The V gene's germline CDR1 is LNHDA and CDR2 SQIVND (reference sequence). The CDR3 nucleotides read TGTGCCAGTAGTATCATAAGGCTAGCGGGAGACAGGGAGCTGTTTTTT. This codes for CASSIIRLAGDRELFF.

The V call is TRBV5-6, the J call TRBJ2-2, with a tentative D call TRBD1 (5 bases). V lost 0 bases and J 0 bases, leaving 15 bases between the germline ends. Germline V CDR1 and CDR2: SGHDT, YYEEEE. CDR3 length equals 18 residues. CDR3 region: CASSLGIIDSPNTGELFF. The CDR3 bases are TGTGCCAGCAGCTTGGGAATAATAGACAGCCCGAACACCGGGGAGCTGTTTTTT.

CDR3 nucleotide sequence: TGTGCCAGCAGCTTGTTACAGGGTTCACCTGACAATGAGCAGTTCTTC. As protein: CASSLLQGSPDNEQFF. The gene calls are TRBV28 and TRBJ2-1; a possible D gene is TRBD1 (6 bases). V shed 6 bases and J shed 5 bases, with 20 bases lying between them. Per the germline V gene, CDR1 is MDHEN and CDR2 is SYDVKM. This CDR3 contains 16 residues.

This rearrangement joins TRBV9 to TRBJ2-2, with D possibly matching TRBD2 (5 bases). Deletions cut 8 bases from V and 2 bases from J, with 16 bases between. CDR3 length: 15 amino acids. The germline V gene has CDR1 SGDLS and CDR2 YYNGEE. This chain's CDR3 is CASTPGVYNTGELFF. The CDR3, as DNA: TGTGCCAGTACCCCCGGGGTCTACAACACCGGGGAGCTGTTTTTT. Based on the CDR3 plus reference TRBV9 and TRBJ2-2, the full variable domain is DSGVTQTPKHLITATGQRVTLRCSPRSGDLSVYWYQQSLDQGLQFLIQYYNGEERAKGNILERFSAQQFPDLHSELNLSSLELGDSALYFCASTPGVYNTGELFFGEGSRLTVL.